These 10 T cell receptor beta chains share one sample of origin, sequenced in a study of monozygotic twins with cystic fibrosis. Data came from immunoSEQ multiplex PCR; TCRdb stores just in-frame clones and leaves some out. The profile shows some 35,000 clones, 75% to 95% of them singletons. The sample comprised blood. The origin of the receptors is a boy aged 2 to 10 with cystic fibrosis.

This clone appeared a few times. The chain is built from TRBV7-9 and TRBJ2-5; D is perhaps TRBD2 (6 bases). The CDR3 sequence is 14 residues long. The ends were cut back, 4 bases at V and 2 bases at J, with 11 bases in the middle. Germline CDR1 SEHNR, CDR2 FQNEAQ (reference sequence). This chain's CDR3 is CASSSGVGQETQYF. CDR3 bases: TGTGCCAGCAGCTCGGGAGTCGGGCAAGAGACCCAGTACTTC.

The chain employs TRBV5-1 and TRBJ2-3, with TRBD2 matching 7 bases. CDR1 and CDR2 from the germline V gene are SGHRS and YFSETQ. The CDR3 runs to 16 residues. The junction had 8 bases not matched to a gene; V was cut back by 4 bases and J by 0 bases. CDR3 amino acids: CASSPQAGSSTDTQYF. Written as DNA, the CDR3 is TGCGCCAGCAGCCCTCAAGCGGGGTCTAGCACAGATACGCAGTATTTT.

The chain is built from TRBV19 and TRBJ1-5, with 8 bases lining up with TRBD1. The junction had 3 bases not matched to a gene; V was cut back by 3 bases and J by 2 bases. Germline V gives CDR1 LNHDA, CDR2 SQIVND (reference sequence). The CDR3 consists of 15 residues. In DNA, the CDR3 is TGTGCCAGTAGTATTATGGACAGGGGCAATCAGCCCCAGCATTTT. Translated: CASSIMDRGNQPQHF.

V and J are TRBV15 and TRBJ2-7, with a weak D call TRBD2 (5 bases). The germline V gene encodes CDR1 LNHNV and CDR2 YYDKDF (reference sequence). The length of the CDR3 is 14 residues. Trimming left V 3 bases short and J 3 bases short, with 12 bases between. The CDR3 DNA follows: TGTGCCACCAGCAGGGAAGCTCGGGGCTACGAGCAGTACTTC. Its protein is CATSREARGYEQYF.

CDR3 sequence (DNA): TGTGCCAGCAGTGACACGGACAGGACATATGGCTACACCTTC. It encodes CASSDTDRTYGYTF. The chain couples TRBV2 to TRBJ1-2, with 7 nucleotides matching TRBD1. The germline V gene encodes CDR1 SNHLY and CDR2 FYNNEI. The CDR3 is 14 amino acids. V lost 3 bases and J lost 5; bases outside the gene matches: 6. Together with reference TRBV2 and TRBJ1-2, the CDR3 gives the full variable domain: EPEVTQTPSHQVTQMGQEVILRCVPISNHLYFYWYRQILGQKVEFLVSFYNNEISEKSEIFDDQFSVERPDGSNFTLKIRSTKLEDSAMYFCASSDTDRTYGYTFGSGTRLTVV.

The chain uses TRBV18 and TRBJ2-3; no definite D call. V dropped 3 bases and J dropped 2 bases, with 12 bases sitting between them. Germline CDR1 reads KGHSH; CDR2 reads LQKENI. CDR3 length: 15 residues. CDR3 nucleotide sequence: TGTGCCAGCTCACCTTCGGGCTCTGTCACAGATACGCAGTATTTT. Translating it yields CASSPSGSVTDTQYF.

This chain uses TRBV6-5 with TRBJ1-5; D possibly corresponds to TRBD1 (5 bases). This CDR3 is built from 13 residues. V was shortened by 8 bases and J by 6 bases, with 14 bases between the two germline ends. Germline V gene data show CDR1 as MNHEY and CDR2 as SVGAGI. As DNA, the CDR3 is TGTGCCAGCGCGGAGCAGGGCGGTCAGCCCCAGCATTTT. Its translation is CASAEQGGQPQHF.

V gene TRBV2 combines with J gene TRBJ1-1; 8 bases match TRBD1. This CDR3 has 13 amino acids. V gave up 5 bases and J gave up 4 bases; unmatched junction bases: 3. Germline V CDR1 and CDR2: SNHLY, FYNNEI. CDR3 protein: CASSTDRGTEAFF. CDR3 sequence (DNA): TGTGCCAGCAGTACCGACAGGGGCACTGAAGCTTTCTTT.

The CDR3 reads CSVEAQGRVYGYTF. DNA for the CDR3: TGCAGCGTTGAAGCACAGGGACGCGTCTATGGCTACACCTTC. The rearrangement links TRBV29-1 to TRBJ1-2; tentatively, D is TRBD1 (6 bases). The CDR3 length is 14 residues. Trimming took off 1 base at V and 4 bases at J, with 13 bases between the two ends. The germline CDR1 and CDR2 sequences are SQVTM and ANQGSEA. Combining the CDR3 with reference TRBV29-1 and TRBJ1-2 gives the whole variable domain SAVISQKPSRDICQRGTSLTIQCQVDSQVTMMFWYRQQPGQSLTLIATANQGSEATYESGFVIDKFPISRPNLTFSTLTVSNMSPEDSSIYLCSVEAQGRVYGYTFGSGTRLTVV.

The CDR3 region is CASSSSSYEQYF. The CDR3 DNA is TGTGCCAGCAGCTCCAGCTCCTACGAGCAGTACTTC. The chain is built from TRBV7-2 and TRBJ2-7; no clear D. Per the germline V gene, CDR1 is SGHTA and CDR2 is FQGNSA. V dropped 4 bases and J dropped 0 bases, with 4 bases sitting between them. This CDR3 comprises 12 residues. Drawing the rest from reference TRBV7-2 and TRBJ2-7, the complete variable domain is GAGVSQSPSNKVTEKGKDVELRCDPISGHTALYWYRQSLGQGLEFLIYFQGNSAPDKSGLPSDRFSAERTGGSVSTLTIQRTQQEDSAVYLCASSSSSYEQYFGPGTRLTVT.